Listed below are T cell receptor beta chains from one sample, sequenced in a study of T cell repertoires in cytomegalovirus infection. Which antigens these TCRs recognize remains unknown. TCRdb recomputed calls from the reads with MiXCR, one row per CDR3 protein. This table has 71,000 or so distinct CDR3 sequences, 20% to 25% appearing once. Sequenced here: CD8+ T cells from cultured PBMCs, sampled from culture after CMV antigen stimulation. The receptors shown here come from a human donor in good health (CMV status not recorded). Some clones in this sample may be carry-over from other donors' samples. Each CDR3 is given with its conserved first and last residue. D genes are given only for firm matches. Clone sizes are given selectively: once, few, many, or a class where the clone is expanded.

d_gene,abundance,v_gene,j_gene,CDR3nt,CDR3aa
TRBD1,-,TRBV7-9,TRBJ1-2,TGTGCCAGCAGCTCGCAGGGGGGGAACGGCTACACCTTC,CASSSQGGNGYTF
-,-,TRBV20-1,TRBJ1-3,TGCAGTGCTAGAGATTCCCCAGGGGTCTCTGGAAACACCATATATTTT,CSARDSPGVSGNTIYF
TRBD1,few,TRBV27,TRBJ2-1,TGTGCCAGCAGCTTGCGACAGGGAATTTACAATGAGCAGATCTTC,CASSLRQGIYNEQIF
TRBD2,few,TRBV7-6,TRBJ2-3,TGTGCCAGCAGTCCCTGGACTAGATCTAGCACAGATACGCAGTATTTT,CASSPWTRSSTDTQYF
-,-,TRBV27,TRBJ1-4,TGTGCCAGCAGTTTAGAGAGGGAGGAAAAACTGTTTTTT,CASSLEREEKLFF
-,few,TRBV28,TRBJ2-7,TGTGCCAGCAGCCTGGGGGCGGGAAGCTCCTACGAGCAGTACTTC,CASSLGAGSSYEQYF
TRBD1,few,TRBV12-3/TRBV12-4,TRBJ1-5,TGTGCCAGCAGTGAGGGGGCAGAGAATCAGCCCCAGCATTTT,CASSEGAENQPQHF
-,-,TRBV7-2,TRBJ1-2,TGTGCCAGCAGCCTAAGCACAGGGATGGATACTTATGGCTACACCTTC,CASSLSTGMDTYGYTF
-,-,TRBV6-2/TRBV6-3,TRBJ2-1,TGTGCCAGCAGTTACACCCGAGACGGGGAGCAGTTCTTC,CASSYTRDGEQFF
-,once,TRBV10-3,TRBJ1-4,TGTGCCATCAGTGAACGGGATAATGAAAAACTGTTTTTT,CAISERDNEKLFF
-,-,TRBV12-3/TRBV12-4,TRBJ1-2,TGTGCCAGCAGTTTAGGGTCCCCGGGTAGCTATGGCTACACCTTC,CASSLGSPGSYGYTF
-,few,TRBV7-9,TRBJ2-3,TGTGCCAGCAACTCCGGACGTATCACAGATACGCAGTATTTT,CASNSGRITDTQYF
-,-,TRBV4-1,TRBJ1-2,TGCGCCAGCAGCCAAGGAACCGATGGCTACACCTTC,CASSQGTDGYTF
-,-,TRBV7-9,TRBJ2-3,TGTGCCAGCAGCTTTATGGGTGATACGCAGTATTTT,CASSFMGDTQYF
-,few,TRBV6-6,TRBJ2-7,TGTGCCAGCAGTTACACCGGATACGAGCAGTACTTC,CASSYTGYEQYF
-,many,TRBV28,TRBJ1-2,TGTGCCAGCAGTCCCCTGGGAGACAGCGACTTTAACTATGGCTACACCTTC,CASSPLGDSDFNYGYTF
-,few,TRBV27,TRBJ1-2,TGTGCCAGCAGTTTATCCGTAGGGGCGGAGGGCTACACCTTC,CASSLSVGAEGYTF
-,-,TRBV29-1,TRBJ1-2,TGCAGCGTTGTGTCCGGCGTCGTAGTAAGGGGCTACACCTTC,CSVVSGVVVRGYTF
-,many,TRBV7-8,TRBJ2-2,TGTGCCAGCACCTACGGGCAGGGGACCACCGGGGAGCTGTTTTTT,CASTYGQGTTGELFF
-,few,TRBV19,TRBJ1-5,TGTGCCAGTAGTATCCAAAGGGGTCTATGGCAGCCCCAGCATTTT,CASSIQRGLWQPQHF
TRBD1,-,TRBV7-6,TRBJ2-7,TGTGCCAGCAGCTCTAGACAGGGCCAAAGAGTATACGAGCAGTACTTC,CASSSRQGQRVYEQYF
-,-,TRBV4-1,TRBJ1-2,TGCGCCAGCAGCCAAGAATCGGGGAACTATGGCTACACCTTC,CASSQESGNYGYTF
-,few,TRBV7-9,TRBJ2-7,TGTGCCAGCAACCGCGATGGCTACGAGCAGTACTTC,CASNRDGYEQYF
-,many,TRBV7-2,TRBJ1-5,TGTGCCAGCAGCTTACGACAGGGCAATCAGCCCCAGCATTTT,CASSLRQGNQPQHF
-,few,TRBV6-1,TRBJ2-7,TGTGCCAGCAGAGATCCGACAGAGAGCTCCTACGAGCAGTACTTC,CASRDPTESSYEQYF
-,few,TRBV4-3,TRBJ1-1,TGCGCCAGCAGCCAAGTTGACACCGAGAACACTGAAGCTTTCTTT,CASSQVDTENTEAFF
-,few,TRBV12-3/TRBV12-4,TRBJ1-1,TGTGCCAGCAGTCGAGAGAACACTGAAGCTTTCTTT,CASSRENTEAFF
-,few,TRBV7-8,TRBJ2-7,TGTGCCAGCAGCTTACACCCCAGGGACGAGCAGTACTTC,CASSLHPRDEQYF
-,few,TRBV7-9,TRBJ2-7,TGTGCCAGCAAACCCGCAAGCTCCTACGAGCAGTACTTC,CASKPASSYEQYF
-,few,TRBV5-1,TRBJ1-2,TGCGCCAGCAGCTTGAGAGGGGGAATGAATGGCTACACCTTC,CASSLRGGMNGYTF
-,many,TRBV2,TRBJ1-3,TGTGCCAGCAGTCCGAATAGTGGAAACACCATATATTTT,CASSPNSGNTIYF
-,many,TRBV7-6,TRBJ1-4,TGTGCCAGCCACGGCGGCGGAAAGGGGGCTAATGAAAAACTGTTTTTT,CASHGGGKGANEKLFF
TRBD1,-,TRBV7-2,TRBJ2-7,TGTGCCAGCAGACGGGGACAGGGAGCCTACGAGCAGTACTTC,CASRRGQGAYEQYF
-,few,TRBV6-2/TRBV6-3,TRBJ1-1,TGTGCCAGCAGTGTAAGGGGAAACACTGAAGCTTTCTTT,CASSVRGNTEAFF
TRBD1,-,TRBV4-3,TRBJ1-2,TGCGCCAGCAGCCGAGAAGCGACAGGGGGCAGTGGCTACACCTTC,CASSREATGGSGYTF
-,-,TRBV12-3/TRBV12-4,TRBJ1-2,TGTGCCAGCAGCCTGGGCAATGGCTACACCTTC,CASSLGNGYTF
-,-,TRBV7-6,TRBJ1-5,TGTGCCAGCAGCGCGGGCGTTGGGGTCCAGCCCCAGCATTTT,CASSAGVGVQPQHF
-,few,TRBV12-5,TRBJ2-3,TGTGCTAGTGGTTTGGTAAATGACGGGACCTTAAGAACAGATACGCAGTATTTT,CASGLVNDGTLRTDTQYF
TRBD1,-,TRBV6-1,TRBJ1-2,TGTGCCAGCAGTGAATTTAGTGGACAGGCCTATGGGGGCTACACCTTC,CASSEFSGQAYGGYTF
TRBD1,-,TRBV6-2/TRBV6-3,TRBJ1-2,TGTGCCAGCAGTTACCGACTCGTCAGGGGGCGCTCGGACTATGGCTACACCTTC,CASSYRLVRGRSDYGYTF
TRBD2,-,TRBV6-8,TRBJ2-7,TGTGCCAGCAACCTAGCGGGTGCCGCCTACGAGCAGTACTTC,CASNLAGAAYEQYF
-,few,TRBV4-1,TRBJ2-3,TGCGCCAGCAGCCAAGATCAGGGGAGATCAGATACGCAGTATTTT,CASSQDQGRSDTQYF
-,few,TRBV4-3,TRBJ2-3,TGCGCCAGCAGCCAAGGGTTTTCGGGTCATTCCGAAATAGGTACGCAGTATTTT,CASSQGFSGHSEIGTQYF
-,-,TRBV12-3/TRBV12-4,TRBJ1-2,TGTGCCAGCAGAGCTGCCGGGACCCTGTACCGATATGGCTACACCTTC,CASRAAGTLYRYGYTF
-,many,TRBV7-6,TRBJ2-5,TGTGCCAGCAGCTACCTGCCCCGAGGAGAAGAGACCCAGTACTTC,CASSYLPRGEETQYF
-,few,TRBV7-3,TRBJ2-2,TGTGCCAGCAGCACCAACACCGGGGAGCTGTTTTTT,CASSTNTGELFF
-,-,TRBV7-9,TRBJ2-5,TGTGCCAGCAGCTTTCTGCGGGGACTTAAAGAGACCCAGTACTTC,CASSFLRGLKETQYF
-,few,TRBV20-1,TRBJ1-2,TGCAGTGCTAGAGATCTGCCGGGATGGTCCTATGGCTACACCTTC,CSARDLPGWSYGYTF
-,-,TRBV7-2,TRBJ2-1,TGTGCCAGCAGCTTCTCCTACAATGAGCAGTTCTTC,CASSFSYNEQFF
-,-,TRBV11-1,TRBJ1-1,TGTGCCAGCAGCTTAAGGGGATACGACACTGAAGCTTTCTTT,CASSLRGYDTEAFF
TRBD1,-,TRBV6-6,TRBJ2-7,TGTGCCAGCAGTTACTCGGGACAGAGCTCCTACGAGCAGTACTTC,CASSYSGQSSYEQYF
-,few,TRBV6-2/TRBV6-3,TRBJ2-4,TGTGCCAGCAGTCCGGACAGTAACATTCAGTACTTC,CASSPDSNIQYF
-,-,TRBV6-5,TRBJ1-6,TGTGCCAGCAGTTACTGGGGGGATGGGTCACCCCTCCACTTT,CASSYWGDGSPLHF